This entry lists 14 T cell receptor beta chains sequenced from one sample in a study of CD8 T cells in Susac syndrome. Reverse transcription of about 0.45 to 1 ug RNA used random hexamers. TCRdb used MiXCR to reprocess the immunoSEQ multiplex PCR reads, holding one entry per CDR3 protein. The repertoire holds around 270,000 distinct CDR3 sequences, with 89% as singletons. Sequencing used CD8+ T cells from PBMCs. These receptors came from a human donor with multiple sclerosis.

The chain has TRBV9 and TRBJ2-7, with 14 bases aligning to TRBD2. The CDR3 runs 14 residues. The V segment lost 3 bases and the J segment 6 bases; nucleotides outside the gene matches: 2. The germline V gene has CDR1 SGDLS and CDR2 YYNGEE. The CDR3 DNA is TGTGCCAGCAGCGGGGGACTAGCGGGAGCCGAGCAGTACTTC. Protein: CASSGGLAGAEQYF.

The chain recombines TRBV3-1 with TRBJ1-5, with TRBD1 matching over 9 bases. Germline V lookup: CDR1 LGHDT, CDR2 YNNKEL (reference sequence). The CDR3 consists of 16 residues. Trimming at V came to 4 bases and at J to 7 bases, leaving 11 bases not matched to a gene. CDR3: CASSLGRGQGYQPQHF. Here the CDR3 DNA reads TGTGCCAGCAGCCTAGGACGGGGACAGGGATACCAGCCCCAGCATTTT.

This chain joins TRBV27 and TRBJ2-7; 8 bases line up with TRBD1. This CDR3 comprises 15 residues. Germline loops: CDR1 MNHEY, CDR2 SMNVEV (reference sequence). With 7 bases clipped from V and 5 bases from J, the junction kept 13 bases outside the gene matches. Here the CDR3 reads CASNPQDRALDEQYF. The CDR3 region has the DNA TGTGCCAGCAACCCCCAGGACAGGGCTCTCGACGAGCAGTACTTC.

This clonotype showed up just once. This chain connects TRBV9 to TRBJ2-2, with D tentatively TRBD1 (6 bases). This CDR3 region has 16 residues. Germline CDR1 and CDR2: SGDLS and YYNGEE. The ends were cut back, 0 bases at V and 7 bases at J, with 16 bases in the middle. CDR3 sequence (DNA): TGTGCCAGCAGCGTAGTGCAGGGGAATGTGGGCGGGGAGCTGTTTTTT. As protein: CASSVVQGNVGGELFF.

The chain recombines TRBV6-5 with TRBJ2-1, with a possible D match to TRBD2 (5 bases). CDR3 length: 15 residues. CDR1 MNHEY and CDR2 SVGAGI come from the germline V gene. V was trimmed by 1 base and J by 5 bases, leaving 12 bases between them. The DNA of the CDR3 is TGTGCCAGCAGTTACTACGAGGGTAGAGACAATGAGCAGTTCTTC. As protein: CASSYYEGRDNEQFF.

This clonotype appeared a single time. This sequence joins TRBV7-6 and TRBJ1-6; no definite D call. Per germline, CDR1 SGHVS and CDR2 FNYEAQ. The CDR3 spans 16 residues. The V and J ends lost 0 bases and 5 bases respectively, with 11 bases between them. The CDR3 DNA reads TGTGCCAGCAGCTTAGCCGGAGGACGCCATAATTCACCCCTCCACTTT. Protein: CASSLAGGRHNSPLHF. Full variable domain (remainder filled in from reference TRBV7-6 and TRBJ1-6): GAGVSQSPRYKVTKRGQDVALRCDPISGHVSLYWYRQALGQGPEFLTYFNYEAQQDKSGLPNDRFSAERPEGSISTLTIQRTEQRDSAMYRCASSLAGGRHNSPLHFGNGTRLTVT.

The chain carries TRBV9 and TRBJ2-1; TRBD2 matches 9 bases. The CDR3 has 17 amino acids. Germline lookup yields CDR1 SGDLS and CDR2 YYNGEE. The ends lost 0 bases at V and 2 bases at J; junction bases unmatched: 6. The CDR3 sequence is CASSVGASGVAYNEQFF. In DNA, the CDR3 is TGTGCCAGCAGCGTAGGGGCTAGCGGGGTCGCCTACAATGAGCAGTTCTTC.

J is TRBJ2-1 and V is TRBV6-2 or TRBV6-3; a weak D match, TRBD2 (7 bases). CDR1 is MNHEY and CDR2 is SVGEGT in the germline V gene. This CDR3 is 15 amino acids long. V lost 2 bases to trimming and J lost 4 bases, with 12 bases between them. The CDR3 DNA reads TGTGCCAGCAGTTACGCGCGGGGGCGGTACAATGAGCAGTTCTTC. It specifies CASSYARGRYNEQFF.

The CDR3 loop reads CASSQDFRALHVSGNTIYF. CDR3 bases: TGTGCCAGCAGCCAAGATTTCAGGGCGCTCCATGTCTCTGGAAACACCATATATTTT. The genes are TRBV3-1 and TRBJ1-3, with D perhaps TRBD1 (5 bases). The CDR3 runs to 19 residues. Germline lookup yields CDR1 LGHDT and CDR2 YNNKEL (reference sequence). With 0 bases removed from V and 0 bases from J, the gap between germline ends came to 18 bases.

The CDR3 nucleotides read TGTGCCAGCAGTTTACTCGGCTTCGGGCAGCCGTCATCCGAGCAGTACTTC. Translating gives CASSLLGFGQPSSEQYF. This rearrangement joins TRBV27 to TRBJ2-7; unclear D gene. The CDR3 totals 17 residues. From germline, CDR1 is MNHEY and CDR2 SMNVEV (reference sequence). The V end lost 2 bases, the J end lost 6 bases, and 23 bases lay between the germline ends.

J is TRBJ1-1 and V is TRBV7-9; D is unclear. Trimming pared 5 bases from V and 5 bases from J, leaving 15 bases between. The CDR3 loop spans 14 amino acids. From germline, CDR1 is SEHNR and CDR2 FQNEAQ (reference sequence). DNA for the CDR3: TGTGCCAGCAGCCGCCCGTCTCCCAGGACTGAAGCTTTCTTT. This gives the protein CASSRPSPRTEAFF.

The sample holds many counts of this clonotype. The chain carries TRBV7-2 and TRBJ1-2; no reliable D call. Trimming cost V 5 bases and J 8 bases, with 21 bases left between them. The CDR3 length is 15 residues. Germline CDR1 SGHTA, CDR2 FQGNSA. CDR3 in DNA: TGTGCCAGCAGCCCATACGGCCTATTAGGGAGAGGCTACACCTTC. It translates to CASSPYGLLGRGYTF.

The genes are TRBV25-1 and TRBJ2-5, with TRBD1 identical over 10 bases. V lost 5 bases, J lost 5 bases, and 17 bases stayed unmatched. CDR3 size: 18 residues. Germline V gene data show CDR1 as MGHDK and CDR2 as SYGVNS. CDR3 in DNA: TGTGCCAGCAGTCCGGGGGACAGGGGTCAAAGCCCAAGGGAGACCCAGTACTTC. Residues: CASSPGDRGQSPRETQYF.

This rearrangement joins TRBV25-1 to TRBJ2-1; no reliable D call. Between the trimmed V and J ends, which lost 3 bases and 4 bases, there was a span of 10 bases. The germline V gene has CDR1 MGHDK and CDR2 SYGVNS. This CDR3 contains 14 residues. The CDR3 loop is CASSDTEPYNEQFF. CDR3 DNA sequence: TGTGCCAGCAGTGACACAGAACCTTACAATGAGCAGTTCTTC.